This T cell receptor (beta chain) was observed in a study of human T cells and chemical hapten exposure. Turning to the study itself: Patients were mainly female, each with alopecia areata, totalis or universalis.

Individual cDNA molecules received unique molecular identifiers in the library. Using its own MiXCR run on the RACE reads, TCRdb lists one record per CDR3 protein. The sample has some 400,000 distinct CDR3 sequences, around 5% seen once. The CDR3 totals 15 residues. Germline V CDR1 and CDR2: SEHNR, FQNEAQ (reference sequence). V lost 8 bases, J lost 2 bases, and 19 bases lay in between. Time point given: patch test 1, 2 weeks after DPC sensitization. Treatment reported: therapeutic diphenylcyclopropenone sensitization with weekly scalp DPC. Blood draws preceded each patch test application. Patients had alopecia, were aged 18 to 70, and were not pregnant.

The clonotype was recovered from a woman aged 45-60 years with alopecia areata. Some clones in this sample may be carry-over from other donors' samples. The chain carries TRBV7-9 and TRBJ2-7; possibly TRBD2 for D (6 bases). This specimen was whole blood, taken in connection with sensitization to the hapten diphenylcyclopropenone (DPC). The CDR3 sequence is CASRAGATQAYEQYF. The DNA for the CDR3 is TGTGCCAGCCGAGCGGGTGCCACTCAGGCCTACGAGCAGTACTTC. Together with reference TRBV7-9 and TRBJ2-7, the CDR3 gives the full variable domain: DTGVSQNPRHKITKRGQNVTFRCDPISEHNRLYWYRQTLGQGPEFLTYFQNEAQLEKSRLLSDRFSAERPKGSFSTLEIQRTEQGDSAMYLCASRAGATQAYEQYFGPGTRLTVT.